These T cell receptor beta chains were read from a single sample in a study of chemoradiotherapy in HPV16-positive cancers. The data were produced by immunoSEQ multiplex PCR, yet TCRdb's version contains in-frame clones alone and is incomplete. The repertoire has 6,000 to 9,000 clones, around four fifths of them found once; the top ten carry approximately 17%. This material was collected from a patient who underwent chemoradiotherapy. These receptors all stem from a human donor with HPV-associated anogenital cancer. CDR3s include the opening cysteine and the closing phenylalanine or tryptophan. A D gene is named only where the DNA matches it firmly. Expanded clones are given a class, and other clones once, few, many or no size at all.

>TRBV28|TRBJ1-4|few|15|.
CASRGGAATNEKLFF
TGTGCCAGCAGGGGAGGGGCAGCAACTAATGAAAAACTGTTTTTT
>TRBV5-1|TRBJ1-1|.|14|TRBD1
CASSYETGGRLAFF
TGCGCCAGCAGCTACGAGACAGGGGGCCGACTAGCTTTCTTT
>TRBV5-6|TRBJ2-1|few|14|.
CASSSDSPYNEQFF
TGTGCCAGCAGCTCGGACAGTCCCTACAATGAGCAGTTCTTC
>TRBV7-2|TRBJ1-2|few|17|.
CASSLFATGARGSGYTF
TGTGCCAGCAGCTTATTTGCCACGGGTGCAAGGGGATCTGGCTACACCTTC
>TRBV30|TRBJ1-1|.|14|.
CAWHPGTVNTEAFF
TGTGCCTGGCACCCCGGGACGGTGAACACTGAAGCTTTCTTT
>TRBV30|TRBJ1-2|.|16|.
CAWSPLPTYPRRGYTF
TGTGCCTGGAGTCCGCTTCCAACCTACCCTCGGCGAGGCTACACCTTC
>TRBV4-2|TRBJ2-5|.|17|TRBD2
CASSQEGPRGGQETQYF
TGTGCCAGCAGCCAGGAAGGCCCACGGGGGGGGCAAGAGACCCAGTACTTC
>TRBV4-2|TRBJ1-4|few|15|.
CASSQEAGDNEKLFF
TGTGCCAGCAGCCAAGAGGCAGGAGATAATGAAAAACTGTTTTTT
>TRBV6-6|TRBJ2-5|.|14|TRBD1
CASTEDRVKETQYF
TGTGCCAGCACTGAGGACAGGGTGAAGGAGACCCAGTACTTC
>TRBV7-3|TRBJ2-1|.|15|TRBD2
CASSSGFGGGNEQFF
TGTGCCAGCAGCTCTGGGTTCGGGGGGGGCAATGAGCAGTTCTTC
>TRBV2|TRBJ1-1|few|14|TRBD1
CASSSTGGNTEAFF
TGTGCCAGCAGTTCGACAGGGGGGAACACTGAAGCTTTCTTT
>TRBV11-2|TRBJ2-2|few|13|.
CASSPGYDGELFF
TGTGCCAGCAGCCCGGGCTACGACGGGGAGCTGTTTTTT
>TRBV30|TRBJ2-1|few|13|.
CAWSGGPYNEQFF
TGTGCCTGGAGTGGGGGGCCTTACAATGAGCAGTTCTTC
>TRBV7-9|TRBJ2-1|.|13|.
CASSSGIYNEQFF
TGTGCCAGCAGCTCTGGGATTTACAATGAGCAGTTCTTC
>TRBV6-1|TRBJ2-6|.|15|.
CASLRFSSGANVLTF
TGTGCCAGCTTAAGGTTCTCCTCTGGGGCCAACGTCCTGACTTTC
>TRBV27|TRBJ2-5|.|14|TRBD1
CASSPWDRRETQYF
TGTGCCAGCAGTCCATGGGACAGGCGGGAGACCCAGTACTTC
>TRBV5-1|TRBJ2-7|.|15|.
CASSLGTIPAYEQYF
TGCGCCAGCAGCTTGGGGACTATTCCCGCGTACGAGCAGTACTTC
>TRBV5-1|TRBJ2-2|.|12|.
CASSLERGELFF
TGCGCCAGCAGCTTGGAGCGCGGGGAGCTGTTTTTT
>TRBV10-3|TRBJ1-1|.|13|.
CAIREGGYTEAFF
TGTGCCATCAGGGAGGGGGGGTACACTGAAGCTTTCTTT
>TRBV9|TRBJ2-6|.|15|.
CASSQGLSGANVLTF
TGTGCCAGCAGTCAGGGGCTTTCTGGGGCCAACGTCCTGACTTTC
>TRBV27|TRBJ2-3|.|13|.
CASSFGAADTQYF
TGTGCCAGCAGTTTCGGGGCTGCAGATACGCAGTATTTT
>TRBV28|TRBJ1-2|few|15|.
CASSPAVGTNYGYTF
TGTGCCAGCAGTCCCGCTGTGGGCACTAACTATGGCTACACCTTC
>TRBV10-3|TRBJ1-1|.|14|.
CAISEGGLGTEAFF
TGTGCCATCAGTGAGGGGGGGCTGGGGACTGAAGCTTTCTTT
>TRBV5-1|TRBJ2-1|once|16|.
CASSLNRVGSYNEQFF
TGCGCCAGCAGCCTTAACCGGGTTGGCTCCTACAATGAGCAGTTCTTC
>TRBV19|TRBJ2-2|once|15|.
CASSPQGSKAGELFF
TGTGCCAGTAGCCCTCAGGGTTCTAAGGCCGGGGAGCTGTTTTTT
>TRBV7-3|TRBJ1-1|.|15|TRBD1
CASSLRGGQGEEAFF
TGTGCCAGCAGCTTAAGGGGGGGACAGGGGGAGGAAGCTTTCTTT
>TRBV10-2|TRBJ2-7|.|15|TRBD1
CASSDWTGRGNEQYF
TGCGCCAGCAGTGATTGGACAGGGAGAGGGAACGAGCAGTACTTC
>TRBV2|TRBJ2-7|once|15|.
CASSEEGGGYYEQYF
TGTGCCAGCAGTGAAGAGGGGGGGGGCTATTACGAGCAGTACTTC
>TRBV9|TRBJ2-2|.|15|.
CASSVFGPNTGELFF
TGTGCCAGCAGCGTATTCGGTCCGAACACCGGGGAGCTGTTTTTT
>TRBV11-2|TRBJ1-2|.|15|TRBD1
CASSLGLTGGDGYTF
TGTGCCAGCAGCTTAGGATTAACAGGGGGAGATGGCTACACCTTC
>TRBV4-1|TRBJ2-7|.|16|.
CASSQGPTAYSYEQYF
TGCGCCAGCAGCCAAGGACCGACAGCGTACTCCTACGAGCAGTACTTC
>TRBV30|TRBJ2-1|.|13|.
CAWSSGQGDEQFF
TGTGCCTGGAGTTCCGGGCAGGGCGATGAGCAGTTCTTC
>TRBV19|TRBJ1-1|.|13|.
CASSKQANTEAFF
TGTGCCAGTAGTAAACAGGCGAACACTGAAGCTTTCTTT
>TRBV28|TRBJ1-5|.|14|.
CASNGRTGRQPQHF
TGTGCCAGCAATGGGAGGACGGGTAGGCAGCCCCAGCATTTT
>TRBV5-1|TRBJ1-1|few|14|.
CASRTQVTNTEAFF
TGCGCCAGCAGAACCCAGGTAACTAACACTGAAGCTTTCTTT
>TRBV9|TRBJ2-3|.|15|TRBD2
CASSVVAGSTDTQYF
TGTGCCAGCAGCGTAGTAGCGGGGAGCACAGATACGCAGTATTTT
>TRBV28|TRBJ2-6|.|16|.
CASSLDGDSGANVLTF
TGTGCCAGCAGTTTGGACGGCGACTCTGGGGCCAACGTCCTGACTTTC
>TRBV30|TRBJ2-3|few|14|.
CAWSKGRGTDTQYF
TGTGCCTGGAGTAAGGGTAGGGGCACAGATACGCAGTATTTT
>TRBV6-1|TRBJ1-5|few|14|.
CASSLQGRGQPQHF
TGTGCCAGCAGTCTACAGGGTAGGGGTCAGCCCCAGCATTTT
>TRBV5-1|TRBJ2-7|.|13|TRBD1
CASRDRPSYEQYF
TGCGCCAGCCGGGACAGGCCTTCCTACGAGCAGTACTTC
>TRBV2|TRBJ2-4|once|17|.
CASSEALVGRVRNIQYF
TGTGCCAGCAGTGAGGCCTTAGTGGGGCGCGTTAGAAACATTCAGTACTTC
>TRBV15|TRBJ2-3|.|15|TRBD1
CATSRVRGRTDTQYF
TGTGCCACCAGCAGAGTTAGGGGGCGCACAGATACGCAGTATTTT
>TRBV2|TRBJ2-5|.|10|.
CASREETQYF
TGTGCCAGCAGGGAAGAGACCCAGTACTTC
>TRBV28|TRBJ1-2|.|16|TRBD1
CASSLYSGGKNYGYTF
TGTGCCAGCAGTTTGTACTCAGGGGGGAAGAACTATGGCTACACCTTC
>TRBV20-1|TRBJ1-1|once|10|.
CSARYTEAFF
TGCAGTGCCAGATACACTGAAGCTTTCTTT
>TRBV16|TRBJ2-7|few|15|TRBD1
CASSQPDRGLGEQYF
TGTGCCAGCAGCCAGCCGGACAGGGGCCTTGGGGAGCAGTACTTC
>TRBV7-9|TRBJ2-7|.|15|TRBD1
CASSRDRAFSYEQYF
TGTGCCAGCAGCCGAGACAGGGCCTTCTCCTACGAGCAGTACTTC
>TRBV28|TRBJ2-7|few|11|.
CASSSLREQYF
TGTGCCAGCAGCTCCCTACGAGAGCAGTACTTC
>TRBV11-2|TRBJ1-1|.|14|.
CASSLQGLSYEAFF
TGTGCCAGCAGCTTACAGGGGCTTTCGTATGAAGCTTTCTTT